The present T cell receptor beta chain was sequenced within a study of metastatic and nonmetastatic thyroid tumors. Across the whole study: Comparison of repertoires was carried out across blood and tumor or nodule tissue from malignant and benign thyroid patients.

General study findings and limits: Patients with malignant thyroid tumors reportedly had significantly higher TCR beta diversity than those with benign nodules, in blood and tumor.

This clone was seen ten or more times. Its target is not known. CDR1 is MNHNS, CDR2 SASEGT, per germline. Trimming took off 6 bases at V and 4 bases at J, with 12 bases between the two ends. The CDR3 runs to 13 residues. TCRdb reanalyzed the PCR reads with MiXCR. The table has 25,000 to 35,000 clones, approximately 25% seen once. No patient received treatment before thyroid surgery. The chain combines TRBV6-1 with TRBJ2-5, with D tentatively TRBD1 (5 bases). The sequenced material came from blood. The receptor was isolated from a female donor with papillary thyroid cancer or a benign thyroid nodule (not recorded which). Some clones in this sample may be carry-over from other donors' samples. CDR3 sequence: CASRGRDVETQYF. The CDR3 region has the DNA TGTGCCAGCAGAGGCAGGGATGTAGAGACCCAGTACTTC.